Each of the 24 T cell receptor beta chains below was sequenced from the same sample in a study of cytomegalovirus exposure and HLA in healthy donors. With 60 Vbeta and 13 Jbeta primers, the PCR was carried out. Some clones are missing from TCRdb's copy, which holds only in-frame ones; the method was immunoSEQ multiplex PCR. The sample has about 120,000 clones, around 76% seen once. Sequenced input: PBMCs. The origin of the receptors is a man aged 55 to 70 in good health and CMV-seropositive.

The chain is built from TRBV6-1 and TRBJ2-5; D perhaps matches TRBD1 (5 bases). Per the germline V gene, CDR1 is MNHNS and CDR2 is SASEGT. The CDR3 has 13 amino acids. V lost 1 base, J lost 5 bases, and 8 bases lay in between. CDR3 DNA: TGTGCCAGCAGTGAAGTCCCAGGGGAGACCCAGTACTTC. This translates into CASSEVPGETQYF.

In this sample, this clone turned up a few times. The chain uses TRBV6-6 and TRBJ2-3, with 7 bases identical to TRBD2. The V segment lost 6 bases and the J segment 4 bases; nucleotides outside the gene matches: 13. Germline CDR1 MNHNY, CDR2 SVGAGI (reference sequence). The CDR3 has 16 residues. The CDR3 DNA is TGTGCCAGCAGCCCGGGAGTATTGGCGGGGGCAGATACGCAGTATTTT. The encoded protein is CASSPGVLAGADTQYF.

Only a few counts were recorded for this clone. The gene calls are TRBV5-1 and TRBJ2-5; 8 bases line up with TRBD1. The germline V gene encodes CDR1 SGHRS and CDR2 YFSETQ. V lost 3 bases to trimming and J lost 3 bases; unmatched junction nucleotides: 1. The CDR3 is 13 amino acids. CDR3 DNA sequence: TGCGCCAGCAGCTACAGGGGGAAAGAGACCCAGTACTTC. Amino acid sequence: CASSYRGKETQYF.

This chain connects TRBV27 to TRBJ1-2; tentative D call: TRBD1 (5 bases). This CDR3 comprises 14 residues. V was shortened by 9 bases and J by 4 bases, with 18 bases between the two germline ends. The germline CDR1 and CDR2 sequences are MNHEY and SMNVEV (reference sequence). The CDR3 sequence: CASTNPGGSYGYTF. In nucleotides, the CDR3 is TGTGCCAGTACGAACCCGGGGGGAAGCTATGGCTACACCTTC.

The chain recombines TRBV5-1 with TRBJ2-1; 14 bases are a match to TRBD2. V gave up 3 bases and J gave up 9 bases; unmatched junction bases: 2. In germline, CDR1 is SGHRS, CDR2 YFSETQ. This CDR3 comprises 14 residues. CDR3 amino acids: CASSSGLAGVEQFF. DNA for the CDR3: TGCGCCAGCAGCTCGGGACTAGCGGGAGTTGAGCAGTTCTTC.

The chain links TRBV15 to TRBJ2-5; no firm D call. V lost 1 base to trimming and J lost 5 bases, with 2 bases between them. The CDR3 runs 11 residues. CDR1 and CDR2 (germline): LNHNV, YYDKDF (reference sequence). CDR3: CATSRAETQYF. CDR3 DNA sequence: TGTGCCACCAGCAGAGCGGAGACCCAGTACTTC.

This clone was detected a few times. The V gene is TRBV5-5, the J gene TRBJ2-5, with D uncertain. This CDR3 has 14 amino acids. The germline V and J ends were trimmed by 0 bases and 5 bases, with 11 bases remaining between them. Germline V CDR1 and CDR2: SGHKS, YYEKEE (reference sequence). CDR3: CASSLVQALETQYF. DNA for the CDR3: TGTGCCAGCAGCTTGGTTCAGGCATTGGAGACCCAGTACTTC.

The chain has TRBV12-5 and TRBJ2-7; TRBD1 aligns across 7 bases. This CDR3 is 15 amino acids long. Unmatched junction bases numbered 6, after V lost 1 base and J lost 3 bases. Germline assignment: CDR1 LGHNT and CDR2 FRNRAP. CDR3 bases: TGTGCTAGTGGTTTGGGCCAAACAGGGGTCTACGAGCAGTACTTC. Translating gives CASGLGQTGVYEQYF.

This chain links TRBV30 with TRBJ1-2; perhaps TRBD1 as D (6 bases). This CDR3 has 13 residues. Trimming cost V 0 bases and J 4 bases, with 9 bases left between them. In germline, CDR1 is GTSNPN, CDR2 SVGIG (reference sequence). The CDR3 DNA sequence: TGTGCCTGGAGTGTACAGGGCTCCTATGGCTACACCTTC. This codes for CAWSVQGSYGYTF.

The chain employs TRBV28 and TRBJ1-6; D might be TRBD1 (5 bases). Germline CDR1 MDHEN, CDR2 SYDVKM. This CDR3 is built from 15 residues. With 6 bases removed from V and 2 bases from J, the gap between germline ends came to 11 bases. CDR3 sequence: CASRGGGAYNSPLHF. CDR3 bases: TGTGCCAGCAGGGGAGGAGGGGCCTATAATTCACCCCTCCACTTT.

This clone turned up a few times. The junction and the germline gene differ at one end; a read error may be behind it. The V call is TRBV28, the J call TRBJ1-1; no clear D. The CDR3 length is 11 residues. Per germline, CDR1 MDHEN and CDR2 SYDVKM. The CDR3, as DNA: TGTGCCAGCCGTTTAGAGACTGAAGCTTTCTTT. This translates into CASRLETEAFF.

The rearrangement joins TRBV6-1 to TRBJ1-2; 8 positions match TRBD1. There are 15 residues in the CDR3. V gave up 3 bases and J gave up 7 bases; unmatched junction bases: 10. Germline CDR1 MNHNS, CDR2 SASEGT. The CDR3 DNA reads TGTGCCAGCAGTGAGGGTTCAGGGGGCAAGGGTGGCTACACCTTC. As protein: CASSEGSGGKGGYTF.

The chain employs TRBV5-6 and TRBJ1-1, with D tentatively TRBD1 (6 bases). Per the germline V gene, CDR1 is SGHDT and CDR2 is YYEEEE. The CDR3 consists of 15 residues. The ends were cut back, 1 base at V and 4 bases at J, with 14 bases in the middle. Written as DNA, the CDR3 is TGTGCCAGCAGCTTGTATTTCAGGGGTTCCACTGAAGCTTTCTTT. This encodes CASSLYFRGSTEAFF.

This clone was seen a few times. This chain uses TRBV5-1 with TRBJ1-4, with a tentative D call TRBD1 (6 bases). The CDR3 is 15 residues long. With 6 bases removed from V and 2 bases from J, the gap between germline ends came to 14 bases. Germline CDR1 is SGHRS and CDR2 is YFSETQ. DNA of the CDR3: TGCGCCAGCAACAGTGGGGGGGGCACTAATGAAAAACTGTTTTTT. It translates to CASNSGGGTNEKLFF.

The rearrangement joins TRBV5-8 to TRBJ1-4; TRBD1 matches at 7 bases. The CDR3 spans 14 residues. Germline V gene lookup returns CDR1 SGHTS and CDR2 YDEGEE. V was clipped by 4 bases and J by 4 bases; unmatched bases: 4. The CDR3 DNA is TGTGCCAGCAGCCCGGGGGACAGTAATGAAAAACTGTTTTTT. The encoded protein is CASSPGDSNEKLFF.

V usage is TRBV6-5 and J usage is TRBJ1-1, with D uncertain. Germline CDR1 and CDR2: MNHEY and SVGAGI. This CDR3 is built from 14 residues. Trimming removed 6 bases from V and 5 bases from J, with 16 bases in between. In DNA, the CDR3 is TGTGCCAGCAGACAATTAACAGTTAGGACTGAAGCTTTCTTT. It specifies CASRQLTVRTEAFF.

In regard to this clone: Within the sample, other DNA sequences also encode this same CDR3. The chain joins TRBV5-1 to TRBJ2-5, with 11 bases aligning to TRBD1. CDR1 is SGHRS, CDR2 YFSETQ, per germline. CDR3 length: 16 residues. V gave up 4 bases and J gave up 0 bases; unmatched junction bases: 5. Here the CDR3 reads CASSGGTGGYQETQYF. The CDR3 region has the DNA TGCGCCAGCAGCGGAGGGACAGGGGGGTACCAAGAGACCCAGTACTTC.

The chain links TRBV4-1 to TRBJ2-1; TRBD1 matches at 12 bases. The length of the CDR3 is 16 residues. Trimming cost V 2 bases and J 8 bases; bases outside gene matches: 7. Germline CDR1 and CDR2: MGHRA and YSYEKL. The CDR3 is CASSQRSRDRGHEQFF. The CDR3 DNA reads TGCGCCAGCAGCCAAAGATCCCGGGACAGGGGGCATGAGCAGTTCTTC.

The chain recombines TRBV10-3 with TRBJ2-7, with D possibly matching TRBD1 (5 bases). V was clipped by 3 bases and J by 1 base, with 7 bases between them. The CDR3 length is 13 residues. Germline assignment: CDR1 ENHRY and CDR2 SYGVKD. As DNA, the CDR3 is TGTGCCATCAGTGAATACAGGTCCTACGAGCAGTACTTC. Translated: CAISEYRSYEQYF.

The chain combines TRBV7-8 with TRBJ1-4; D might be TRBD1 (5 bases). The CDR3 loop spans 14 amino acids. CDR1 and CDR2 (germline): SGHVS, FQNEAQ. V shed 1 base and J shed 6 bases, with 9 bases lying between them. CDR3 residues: CASSLVGGDEKLFF. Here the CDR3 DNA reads TGTGCCAGCAGCTTAGTCGGGGGGGATGAAAAACTGTTTTTT.

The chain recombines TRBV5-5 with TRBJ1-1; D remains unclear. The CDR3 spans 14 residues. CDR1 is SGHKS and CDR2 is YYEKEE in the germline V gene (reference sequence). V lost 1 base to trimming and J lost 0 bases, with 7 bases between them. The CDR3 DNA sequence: TGTGCCAGCAGCTTGAGTCAGTTGAACACTGAAGCTTTCTTT. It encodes CASSLSQLNTEAFF.

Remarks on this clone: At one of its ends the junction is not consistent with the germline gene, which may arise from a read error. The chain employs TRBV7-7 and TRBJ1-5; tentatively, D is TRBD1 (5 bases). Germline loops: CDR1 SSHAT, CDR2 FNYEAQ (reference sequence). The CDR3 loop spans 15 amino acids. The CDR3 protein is CASSLNWGEIQPQHF. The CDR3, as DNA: TGTGCTAGCAGCTTAAATTGGGGGGAGATTCAGCCCCAGCATTTT. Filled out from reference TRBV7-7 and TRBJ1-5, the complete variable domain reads GAGVSQSPRYKVTKRGQDVTLRCDPISSHATLYWYQQALGQGPEFLTYFNYEAQPDKSGLPSDRFSAERPEGSISTLTIQRTEQRDSAMYRCASSLNWGEIQPQHFGDGTRLSIL.

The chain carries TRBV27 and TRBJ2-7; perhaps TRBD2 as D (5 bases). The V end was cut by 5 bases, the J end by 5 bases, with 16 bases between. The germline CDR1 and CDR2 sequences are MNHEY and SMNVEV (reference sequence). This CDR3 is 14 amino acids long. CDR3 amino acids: CASSNSRGVNEQYF. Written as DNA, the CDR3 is TGTGCCAGCAGTAACTCCCGGGGTGTCAACGAGCAGTACTTC.

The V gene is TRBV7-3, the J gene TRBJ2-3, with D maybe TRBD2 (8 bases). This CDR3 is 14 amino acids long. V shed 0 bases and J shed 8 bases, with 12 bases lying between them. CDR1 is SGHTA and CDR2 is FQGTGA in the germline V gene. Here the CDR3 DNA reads TGTGCCAGCAGCTTAACCCGGGAGGGGGCTACGCAGTATTTT. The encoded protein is CASSLTREGATQYF.